This TCR beta chain appears in the sequencing data of a study of cytomegalovirus exposure and HLA in healthy donors. Study findings and constraints: Cytomegalovirus association was assigned to over 150 TCR beta chains.

This CDR3 comprises 16 residues. The germline gives CDR1 MNHEY, CDR2 SMNVEV (reference sequence). V shed 6 bases and J shed 2 bases, with 14 bases lying between them. Remarks on this clone: The antigen is unknown.

The study ran its PCR with 60 Vbeta and 13 Jbeta primers. Assay: immunoSEQ multiplex PCR; the TCRdb copy retains only in-frame clones and omits some. Here the sample spans around 130,000 clones, 75% to 90% being singletons. The specimen sequenced was PBMCs. The chain carries TRBV27 and TRBJ2-6; tentatively, D is TRBD2 (6 bases). The origin of this receptor is a female donor in good health and CMV-seronegative. CDR3 bases: TGTGCCAGCAGCCTTTGGGGGGAACCTGGGGCCAACGTCCTGACTTTC. It codes for CASSLWGEPGANVLTF.